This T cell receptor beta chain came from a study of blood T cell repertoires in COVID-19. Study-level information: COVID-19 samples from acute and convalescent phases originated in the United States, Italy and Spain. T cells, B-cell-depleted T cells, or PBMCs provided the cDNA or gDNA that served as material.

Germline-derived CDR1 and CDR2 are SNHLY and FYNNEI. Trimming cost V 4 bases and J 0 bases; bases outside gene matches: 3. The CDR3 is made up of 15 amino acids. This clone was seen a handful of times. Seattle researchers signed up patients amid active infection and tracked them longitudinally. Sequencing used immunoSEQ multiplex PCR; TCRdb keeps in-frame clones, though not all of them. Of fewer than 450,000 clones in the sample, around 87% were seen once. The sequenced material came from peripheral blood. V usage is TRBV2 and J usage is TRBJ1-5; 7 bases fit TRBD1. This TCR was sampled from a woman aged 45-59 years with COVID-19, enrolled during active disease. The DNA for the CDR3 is TGTGCCAGCAGTGGAGGACAGGTTAGCAATCAGCCCCAGCATTTT. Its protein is CASSGGQVSNQPQHF.